The T cell receptor beta chain described here comes from a study of control samples from healthy donors and cancer patients. CDR1 is DFQATT and CDR2 is SNEGSKA in the germline V gene (reference sequence). This CDR3 spans 14 amino acids. V was trimmed by 3 bases and J by 3 bases, leaving 15 bases between them. The method was immunoSEQ multiplex PCR; TCRdb's version includes in-frame clones alone and lacks a portion of them. This table has roughly 58,000 clones, around 87% appearing once. The sequencing input was PBMCs. The receptor was derived from a woman between 55 and 75 years old with lung cancer. The chain is built from TRBV20-1 and TRBJ2-7; D might be TRBD2 (6 bases). The CDR3 bases are TGCAGTGCTAGTCCGGGACTCCAGTTCTACGAGCAGTACTTC. It translates to CSASPGLQFYEQYF.